What follows are 10 T cell receptor beta chains derived from one specimen sequenced in a study of blood T cell repertoires in COVID-19. Sequencing was performed with immunoSEQ multiplex PCR; in TCRdb, only in-frame clones are kept and a portion is missing. The sample lists over 130,000 clones, around 90% occurring once. Input material: peripheral blood. The receptors stem from a woman over 75 with acute or convalescent COVID-19.

The rearrangement joins TRBV29-1 to TRBJ2-5; 8 bases map to TRBD1. V shed 3 bases, J shed 4 bases, and the junction held 7 bases outside the gene matches. Germline-derived CDR1 and CDR2 are SQVTM and ANQGSEA. The CDR3 extends over 14 amino acids. The CDR3 sequence: CSVDPDRAGETQYF. The CDR3 coding sequence is TGCAGCGTTGATCCGGACAGGGCCGGAGAGACCCAGTACTTC. The variable domain in full, with the rest retrieved from reference TRBV29-1 and TRBJ2-5, is SAVISQKPSRDICQRGTSLTIQCQVDSQVTMMFWYRQQPGQSLTLIATANQGSEATYESGFVIDKFPISRPNLTFSTLTVSNMSPEDSSIYLCSVDPDRAGETQYFGPGTRLLVL.

The rearrangement uses TRBV5-6 and TRBJ1-5; TRBD1 might be the D (6 bases). This CDR3 is 15 amino acids long. V dropped 1 base and J dropped 4 bases, with 12 bases sitting between them. The germline CDR1 and CDR2 sequences are SGHDT and YYEEEE. The CDR3 loop reads CASSLREGGNQPQHF. In nucleotides, the CDR3 is TGTGCCAGCAGCTTGAGGGAGGGGGGTAATCAGCCCCAGCATTTT.

This clone was counted only a few times. This chain connects TRBV13 to TRBJ1-3; 7 positions match TRBD1. The V segment lost 4 bases and the J segment 0 bases; nucleotides outside the gene matches: 15. Germline assignment: CDR1 PRHDT and CDR2 FYEKMQ (reference sequence). The CDR3 length is 19 residues. CDR3 DNA: TGTGCCAGCAGCTCTCGACGTTCCCTGCGGGACAGCTCTGGAAACACCATATATTTT. Residues: CASSSRRSLRDSSGNTIYF.

The rearrangement joins TRBV30 to TRBJ1-2; no clear D gene. Looked up from germline, CDR1 is GTSNPN and CDR2 is SVGIG (reference sequence). The V gene lost 3 bases and the J gene lost 2 bases, with 13 bases spanning the gap. CDR3 length: 14 amino acids. The CDR3 region has the DNA TGTGCCTGGAGCCGGATGACTGCAAACTATGGCTACACCTTC. This translates into CAWSRMTANYGYTF.

The chain employs TRBV6-5 and TRBJ2-3; tentative D call: TRBD2 (5 bases). V lost 2 bases to trimming and J lost 4 bases, with 13 bases between them. The CDR3 length is 15 residues. Looked up from germline, CDR1 is MNHEY and CDR2 is SVGAGI. The CDR3 nucleotides are TGTGCCAGCAGTTACCGACCCGGGGTCCCAGATACGCAGTATTTT. As protein: CASSYRPGVPDTQYF.

The chain uses TRBV7-2 and TRBJ2-6; 9 bases map to TRBD1. After removal of 7 bases from V and 0 bases from J, the junction contained 7 bases not matched to a gene. Germline V gene lookup returns CDR1 SGHTA and CDR2 FQGNSA. CDR3 length equals 17 residues. The CDR3 DNA reads TGTGCCAGCAACCCGGGACAGGGCCACTCTGGGGCCAACGTCCTGACTTTC. It codes for CASNPGQGHSGANVLTF.

The chain carries TRBV5-1 and TRBJ1-1, with TRBD1 matching 7 bases. CDR1 is SGHRS and CDR2 is YFSETQ in the germline V gene. This CDR3 contains 15 residues. Trimming removed 2 bases from V and 4 bases from J; junction bases left unmatched: 8. Here the CDR3 DNA reads TGCGCCAGCAGCTTACAGGGGCCTTGGGGCACTGAAGCTTTCTTT. Its translation is CASSLQGPWGTEAFF. Using reference TRBV5-1 and TRBJ1-1 for the parts outside the CDR3, the full variable domain is KAGVTQTPRYLIKTRGQQVTLSCSPISGHRSVSWYQQTPGQGLQFLFEYFSETQRNKGNFPGRFSGRQFSNSRSEMNVSTLELGDSALYLCASSLQGPWGTEAFFGQGTRLTVV.

The chain employs TRBV5-1 and TRBJ2-7; 10 bases match TRBD2. Per the germline V gene, CDR1 is SGHRS and CDR2 is YFSETQ. V shed 4 bases and J 3 bases; nucleotides not matched to a gene: 7. CDR3 length: 15 residues. The CDR3 nucleotides read TGCGCCAGCAGCCTTAGCGGGGGGACGATCTACGAGCAGTACTTC. Amino acids: CASSLSGGTIYEQYF. The full variable domain, rest sourced from reference TRBV5-1 and TRBJ2-7, is KAGVTQTPRYLIKTRGQQVTLSCSPISGHRSVSWYQQTPGQGLQFLFEYFSETQRNKGNFPGRFSGRQFSNSRSEMNVSTLELGDSALYLCASSLSGGTIYEQYFGPGTRLTVT.

The chain has TRBV18 and TRBJ1-4, with D possibly being TRBD1 (5 bases). The CDR3 is 15 amino acids. The V and J ends lost 1 base and 5 bases respectively, with 11 bases between them. Germline V lookup: CDR1 KGHSH, CDR2 LQKENI. CDR3 coding DNA: TGTGCCAGCTCACCACTCAGGGCTGCGAATGAAAAACTGTTTTTT. Translated: CASSPLRAANEKLFF.

The chain uses TRBV11-2 and TRBJ2-2; D might be TRBD1 (6 bases). The CDR3 contains 16 residues. V lost 5 bases and J lost 0, with 13 bases in between. The germline CDR1 and CDR2 sequences are SGHAT and FQNNGV. The CDR3 is CASSPRTATNTGELFF. The CDR3, as DNA: TGTGCCAGCAGCCCCCGGACAGCTACGAACACCGGGGAGCTGTTTTTT.